The clone carrying this TCR beta chain was counted once. V lost 4 bases and J 3 bases, leaving 13 bases between the germline ends. This CDR3 has 14 amino acids. The germline gives CDR1 SQVTM, CDR2 ANQGSEA. This sample is part of a study of control samples from healthy donors and cancer patients. TCRdb keeps only in-frame clones here, not all; method: immunoSEQ multiplex PCR. The table records around 150,000 clones, around nine tenths of them present only once. The sequenced sample was blood. J is TRBJ1-3 and V is TRBV29-1; D not resolved. This sequence was found in a man aged 30-40 years in good health. The CDR3, as DNA: TGCAGCGTTGCCACCCCACGGGGTGGAAACACCATATATTTT. It encodes CSVATPRGGNTIYF.